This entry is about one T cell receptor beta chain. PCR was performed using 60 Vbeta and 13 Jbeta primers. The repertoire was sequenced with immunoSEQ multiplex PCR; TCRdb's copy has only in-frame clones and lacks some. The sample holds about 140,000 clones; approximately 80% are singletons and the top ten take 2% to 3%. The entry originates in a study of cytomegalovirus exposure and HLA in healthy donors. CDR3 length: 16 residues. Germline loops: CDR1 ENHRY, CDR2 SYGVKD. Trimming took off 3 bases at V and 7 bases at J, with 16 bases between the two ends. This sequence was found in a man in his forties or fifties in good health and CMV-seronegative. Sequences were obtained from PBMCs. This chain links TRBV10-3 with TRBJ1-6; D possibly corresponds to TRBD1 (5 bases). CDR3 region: CAISETPGLTNSPLHF. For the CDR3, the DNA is TGTGCCATCAGTGAAACCCCGGGACTGACAAATTCACCCCTCCACTTT.